This record looks at one T cell receptor (beta chain) sequence and its context. Its antigen is currently unknown. Samples were taken at baseline and on day 1 of cycles 4 and 7. These data are taken from a study of OX40 agonist ivuxolimab in advanced cancers. General study results and limits: The study did not work out the antigen specificity of the expanded peripheral T cells. At 0.1 to 3.0 mg/kg and by week 6, clonal expansion occurred in CD4+ and CD8+ blood T cells.

Using immunoSEQ multiplex PCR, the repertoire was profiled, and TCRdb retains in-frame clones only, with some absent. The sample yields around 80,000 clones, 92% seen once. The germline V gene has CDR1 SGHVS and CDR2 FQNEAQ. V lost 1 base to trimming and J lost 0 bases, with 4 bases between them. The CDR3 is 13 amino acids. Sequenced material: CD4+ or CD8+ T cells sorted from blood, taken in a trial of the OX40 agonist ivuxolimab. The sequence derives from an adult with an advanced solid tumor such as melanoma, head and neck, liver or kidney cancer. The chain recombines TRBV7-8 with TRBJ2-7; D is uncertain. CDR3 loop: CASSLGHSYEQYF. CDR3 coding DNA: TGTGCCAGCAGCTTAGGGCACTCCTACGAGCAGTACTTC.